What follows are 5 T cell receptor beta chains derived from one specimen sequenced in a study of cytotoxic CD8 clonotypes in ibrutinib-treated CLL. TCRdb's copy holds only in-frame clones and misses some; the assay was immunoSEQ multiplex PCR. The top ten clones hold approximately 15% of a sample with 200,000 to 250,000 clones, under 75% of them seen once. Here the sequenced sample was PBMCs, taken after 24 months of ibrutinib treatment. The receptors here all came from a human donor with chronic lymphocytic leukemia.

This clone appeared a single time. Here the CDR3 reads CAISEGKSQAFF. The CDR3 DNA is TGTGCCATCAGTGAGGGGAAGTCCCAAGCTTTCTTT. The chain is built from TRBV10-3 and TRBJ1-1, with unresolved D. Germline V CDR1 and CDR2: ENHRY, SYGVKD. V dropped 2 bases and J dropped 9 bases, with 10 bases sitting between them. This CDR3 spans 12 amino acids.

The chain carries TRBV15 and TRBJ2-3; no definite D call. The ends were cut back, 5 bases at V and 2 bases at J, with 5 bases in the middle. CDR1 is LNHNV, CDR2 YYDKDF, per germline (reference sequence). CDR3 length: 12 amino acids. DNA for the CDR3: TGTGCCACCAGCGTAGTCACAGATACGCAGTATTTT. Translated: CATSVVTDTQYF.

The chain combines TRBV10-3 with TRBJ1-2; perhaps TRBD1 as D (6 bases). The CDR3 is 11 residues long. V gave up 6 bases and J gave up 9 bases, with 11 bases separating them. Germline values: CDR1 ENHRY, CDR2 SYGVKD. The CDR3 protein is CAIREGQSYTF. CDR3 nucleotides: TGTGCCATCAGAGAAGGACAGAGCTACACCTTC.

The chain uses TRBV5-4 and TRBJ2-5, with D tentatively TRBD1 or TRBD2 (5 bases each). This CDR3 is built from 14 residues. Per the germline V gene, CDR1 is SGHNT and CDR2 is YYREEE (reference sequence). Trimming shortened V by 4 bases and J by 0 bases, and 10 bases separated the two germline ends. The CDR3 DNA sequence: TGTGCCAGCAGCCACGGGACGGACCAAGAGACCCAGTACTTC. It encodes CASSHGTDQETQYF.

This clone was detected only a few times. This chain joins TRBV9 and TRBJ2-7, with D unclear. The V end lost 1 base, the J end lost 9 bases, and 14 bases lay between the germline ends. The germline gives CDR1 SGDLS, CDR2 YYNGEE. The CDR3 loop spans 13 amino acids. CDR3 sequence: CASSVTLADAQYF. CDR3 nucleotides: TGTGCCAGCAGCGTAACCCTGGCGGATGCGCAGTACTTC.